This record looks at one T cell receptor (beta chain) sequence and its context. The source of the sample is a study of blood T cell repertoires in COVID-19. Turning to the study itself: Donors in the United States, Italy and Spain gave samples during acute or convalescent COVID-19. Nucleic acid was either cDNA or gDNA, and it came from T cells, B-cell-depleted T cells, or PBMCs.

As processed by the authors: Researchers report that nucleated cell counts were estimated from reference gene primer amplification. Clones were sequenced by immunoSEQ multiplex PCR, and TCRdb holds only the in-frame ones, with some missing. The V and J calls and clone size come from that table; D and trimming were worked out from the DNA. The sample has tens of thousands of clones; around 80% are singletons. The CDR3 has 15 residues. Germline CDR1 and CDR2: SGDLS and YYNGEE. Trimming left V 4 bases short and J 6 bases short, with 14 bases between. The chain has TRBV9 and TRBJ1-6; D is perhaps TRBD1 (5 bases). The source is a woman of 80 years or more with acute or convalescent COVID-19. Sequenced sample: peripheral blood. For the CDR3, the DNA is TGTGCCAGCAGCACCTTGGACACCCCTAATTCACCCCTCCACTTT. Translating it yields CASSTLDTPNSPLHF. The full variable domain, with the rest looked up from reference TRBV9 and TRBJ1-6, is DSGVTQTPKHLITATGQRVTLRCSPRSGDLSVYWYQQSLDQGLQFLIQYYNGEERAKGNILERFSAQQFPDLHSELNLSSLELGDSALYFCASSTLDTPNSPLHFGNGTRLTVT.